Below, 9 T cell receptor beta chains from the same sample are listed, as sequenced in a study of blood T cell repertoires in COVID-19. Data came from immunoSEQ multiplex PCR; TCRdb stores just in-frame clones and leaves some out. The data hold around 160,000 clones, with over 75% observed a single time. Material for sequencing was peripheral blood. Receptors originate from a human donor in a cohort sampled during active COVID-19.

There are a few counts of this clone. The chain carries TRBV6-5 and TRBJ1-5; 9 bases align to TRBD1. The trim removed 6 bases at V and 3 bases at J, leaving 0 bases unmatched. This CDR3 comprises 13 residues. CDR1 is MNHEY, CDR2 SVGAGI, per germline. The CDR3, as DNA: TGTGCCAGCAGACAGGGGGCCAATCAGCCCCAGCATTTT. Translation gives CASRQGANQPQHF.

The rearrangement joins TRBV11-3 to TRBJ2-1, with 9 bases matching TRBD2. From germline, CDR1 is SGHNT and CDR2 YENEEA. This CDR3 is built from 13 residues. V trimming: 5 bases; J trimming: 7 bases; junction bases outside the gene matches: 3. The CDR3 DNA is TGTGCCAGCAGCCGGAGCGGGAGGAATGAGCAGTTCTTC. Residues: CASSRSGRNEQFF.

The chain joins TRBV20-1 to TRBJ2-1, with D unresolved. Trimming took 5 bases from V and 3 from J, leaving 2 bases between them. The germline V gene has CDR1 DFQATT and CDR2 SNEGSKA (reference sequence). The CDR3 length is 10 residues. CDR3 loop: CSAYYNEQFF. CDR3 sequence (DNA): TGCAGTGCTTACTACAATGAGCAGTTCTTC.

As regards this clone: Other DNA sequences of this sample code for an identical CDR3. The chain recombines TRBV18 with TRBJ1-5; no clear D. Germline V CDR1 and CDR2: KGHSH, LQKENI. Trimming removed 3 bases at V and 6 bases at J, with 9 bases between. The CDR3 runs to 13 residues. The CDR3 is CASSPEGFQPQHF. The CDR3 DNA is TGTGCCAGCTCACCTGAGGGATTTCAGCCCCAGCATTTT.

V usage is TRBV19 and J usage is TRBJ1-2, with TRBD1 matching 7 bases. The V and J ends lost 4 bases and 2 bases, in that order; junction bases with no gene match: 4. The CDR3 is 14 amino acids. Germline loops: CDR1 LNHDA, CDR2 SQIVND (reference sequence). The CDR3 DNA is TGTGCCAGTAGTAGACCACAGGGGAACTATGGCTACACCTTC. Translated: CASSRPQGNYGYTF.

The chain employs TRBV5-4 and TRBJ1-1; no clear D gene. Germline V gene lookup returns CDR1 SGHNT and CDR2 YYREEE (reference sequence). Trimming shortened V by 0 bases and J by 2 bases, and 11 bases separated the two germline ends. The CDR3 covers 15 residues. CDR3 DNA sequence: TGTGCCAGCAGCTTGGCCCTAGACTACAACACTGAAGCTTTCTTT. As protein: CASSLALDYNTEAFF.

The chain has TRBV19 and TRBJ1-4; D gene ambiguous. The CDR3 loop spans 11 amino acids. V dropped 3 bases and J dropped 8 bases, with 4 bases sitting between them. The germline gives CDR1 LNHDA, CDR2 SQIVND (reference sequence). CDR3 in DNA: TGTGCCAGTAGTATCCTCGAAAAACTGTTTTTT. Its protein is CASSILEKLFF.

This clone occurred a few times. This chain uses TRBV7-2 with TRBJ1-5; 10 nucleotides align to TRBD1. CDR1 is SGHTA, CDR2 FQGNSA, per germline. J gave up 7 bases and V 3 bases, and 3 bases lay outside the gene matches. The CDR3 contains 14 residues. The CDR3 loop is CASSLGTGVQPQHF. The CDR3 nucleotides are TGTGCCAGCAGCTTGGGGACAGGGGTGCAGCCCCAGCATTTT.

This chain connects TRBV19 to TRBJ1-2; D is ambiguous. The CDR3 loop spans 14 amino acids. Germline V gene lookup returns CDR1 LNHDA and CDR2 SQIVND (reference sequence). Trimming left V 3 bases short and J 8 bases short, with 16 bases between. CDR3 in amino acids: CASSMYEGISGYTF. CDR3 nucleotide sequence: TGTGCCAGTAGTATGTATGAGGGTATAAGCGGCTACACCTTC.